One sample yielded the 3 T cell receptor beta chains listed below, sequenced in a study of cytomegalovirus exposure and HLA in healthy donors. PCR used 60 Vbeta primers and 13 Jbeta primers. TCRdb's table, derived via immunoSEQ multiplex PCR, lists solely in-frame clones and lacks some. The sample carries about 140,000 clones, around three quarters recorded once. Sequenced input: PBMCs. The source of these receptors is a middle-aged man in good health and CMV-seropositive.

This clone was seen just once. The V and J genes are TRBV6-6 and TRBJ2-3; D may be TRBD2 (5 bases). The CDR3 is 15 residues long. Germline V gene sequence: CDR1 MNHNY, CDR2 SVGAGI (reference sequence). V lost 2 bases and J lost 3, with 12 bases in between. The CDR3 bases are TGTGCCAGCAGTTACAACCGGGGTTCGACAGATACGCAGTATTTT. Protein sequence: CASSYNRGSTDTQYF.

The CDR3 DNA sequence: TGTGCCAGCAGTTTTTGGGACACGAGGGGCAATCAGCCCCAGCATTTT. Translated: CASSFWDTRGNQPQHF. The gene calls are TRBV28 and TRBJ1-5; tentatively, D is TRBD1 (6 bases). The length of the CDR3 is 16 residues. V lost 3 bases, J lost 2 bases, and 14 bases lay in between. Germline CDR1 and CDR2: MDHEN and SYDVKM. Combining the CDR3 with reference TRBV28 and TRBJ1-5 gives the whole variable domain DVKVTQSSRYLVKRTGEKVFLECVQDMDHENMFWYRQDPGLGLRLIYFSYDVKMKEKGDIPEGYSVSREKKERFSLILESASTNQTSMYLCASSFWDTRGNQPQHFGDGTRLSIL.

The V and J genes are TRBV6-6 and TRBJ2-3, with D tentatively TRBD2 (6 bases). Trimming left V 1 base short and J 3 bases short, with 14 bases between. The CDR3 spans 16 residues. In germline, CDR1 is MNHNY, CDR2 SVGAGI (reference sequence). CDR3 coding DNA: TGTGCCAGCAGTTACTGGTGGGAGGTATTTACAGATACGCAGTATTTT. Protein product: CASSYWWEVFTDTQYF.